The rows below give T cell receptor beta chains drawn from one sample of a study of post-analysis software for immune sequencing data. TCRdb called the PCR reads again in MiXCR, with one record for every CDR3 protein. The sample includes 600,000 to 750,000 distinct CDR3 sequences, more than 50% of them seen just once. Sequencing was done on a sample of blood. These receptors originate from a girl aged 2 to 10 with multiple sclerosis. Each CDR3 is given with its conserved first and last residue. D genes are given only for firm matches. Only some rows state a clone size, as once, few, many or a class for expanded clones.

>.|TRBV18|.|TRBJ1-2|14
CASSSRGENYGYTF
TGTGCCAGCTCATCACGGGGGGAGAACTATGGCTACACCTTC
>.|TRBV7-8|.|TRBJ2-7|12
CATSFGTYEQYF
TGTGCCACCAGCTTCGGTACCTACGAGCAGTACTTC
>.|TRBV11-2|.|TRBJ2-4|15
CASSLVPRPKNIQYF
TGTGCCAGCAGCTTAGTTCCGCGACCCAAAAACATTCAGTACTTC
>few|TRBV10-3|.|TRBJ1-5|15
CAISESRPSNQPQHF
TGTGCCATCAGTGAGTCAAGGCCGAGCAATCAGCCCCAGCATTTT
>few|TRBV30|.|TRBJ1-6|13
CAWSGRGDSPLHF
TGTGCCTGGAGTGGCAGGGGCGATTCACCCCTCCACTTT
>.|TRBV10-2|TRBD2|TRBJ2-3|15
CASRKSGEGTDTQYF
TGCGCCAGCAGAAAAAGCGGGGAGGGCACAGATACGCAGTATTTT
>many|TRBV12-3/TRBV12-4|.|TRBJ2-1|17
CASSFYRLDGTYNEQFF
TGTGCCAGCAGTTTTTATCGACTTGACGGAACCTACAATGAGCAGTTCTTC
>few|TRBV7-9|TRBD1|TRBJ2-1|15
CASSFTGTGPNEQFF
TGTGCCAGCAGCTTCACCGGGACAGGGCCTAATGAGCAGTTCTTC
>.|TRBV11-3|.|TRBJ2-5|13
CASSLGNRETQYF
TGTGCCAGCAGCTTAGGAAATCGGGAGACCCAGTACTTC
>.|TRBV10-2|TRBD2|TRBJ2-3|13
CASLAGFGDTQYF
TGCGCCAGCCTAGCGGGATTCGGGGATACGCAGTATTTT
>.|TRBV30|.|TRBJ2-1|14
CAWSVGLSYNEQFF
TGTGCCTGGAGTGTGGGTCTTTCCTACAATGAGCAGTTCTTC
>.|TRBV7-2|.|TRBJ2-1|19
CASSLAAVGGGSSYNEQFF
TGTGCCAGCAGCTTAGCGGCGGTGGGGGGGGGCAGCTCCTACAATGAGCAGTTCTTC
>few|TRBV5-1|TRBD2|TRBJ2-7|18
CASSLEGTSGSNPYEQYF
TGCGCCAGCAGCTTGGAAGGGACTAGCGGGAGTAACCCCTACGAGCAGTACTTC
>.|TRBV3-1|.|TRBJ2-1|16
CASSPLSGAGGNEQFF
TGTGCCAGCAGCCCCCTCTCAGGTGCGGGTGGGAATGAGCAGTTCTTC
>.|TRBV11-2|.|TRBJ2-5|16
CASSPLGGGIQETQYF
TGTGCCAGCAGCCCTCTGGGCGGAGGGATTCAAGAGACCCAGTACTTC
>once|TRBV20-1|TRBD2|TRBJ2-1|16
CSASGLAARSYNEQFF
TGCAGTGCTTCGGGACTAGCGGCACGCTCCTACAATGAGCAGTTCTTC
>.|TRBV20-1|TRBD2|TRBJ2-5|15
CSAILAGARRETQYF
TGCAGTGCCATACTAGCGGGGGCTCGGCGGGAGACCCAGTACTTC
>.|TRBV20-1|.|TRBJ2-1|12
CSASAQGDEQFF
TGCAGTGCTAGTGCCCAGGGCGATGAGCAGTTCTTC
>.|TRBV27|TRBD2|TRBJ2-1|18
CASSRTSGRGPTDNEQFF
TGTGCCAGCAGCCGGACTAGCGGGAGGGGACCCACGGACAATGAGCAGTTCTTC
>.|TRBV27|TRBD2|TRBJ2-3|17
CASRFILAGVSTDTQYF
TGTGCCAGCAGGTTTATCCTAGCGGGAGTTAGCACAGATACGCAGTATTTT
>.|TRBV7-9|TRBD1|TRBJ1-2|16
CASSLGETGDLYGYTF
TGTGCCAGCAGCTTAGGTGAAACAGGGGATTTGTATGGCTACACCTTC
>.|TRBV12-3/TRBV12-4|.|TRBJ2-3|15
CASSSVGVMRDTQYF
TGTGCCAGCAGTTCCGTCGGGGTTATGAGGGATACGCAGTATTTT
>.|TRBV12-3/TRBV12-4|TRBD1|TRBJ1-1|13
CASSLTGQGEAFF
TGTGCCAGCAGTTTAACCGGACAGGGTGAAGCTTTCTTT
>.|TRBV12-3/TRBV12-4|.|TRBJ1-1|15
CASSSPQAMNTEAFF
TGTGCCAGCAGTTCCCCCCAAGCTATGAACACTGAAGCTTTCTTT
>few|TRBV12-3/TRBV12-4|.|TRBJ1-2|12
CASKADGYGYTF
TGTGCCAGCAAGGCAGACGGCTATGGCTACACCTTC
>few|TRBV7-2|TRBD1|TRBJ2-1|13
CARAETGFREQFF
TGTGCCAGGGCCGAGACAGGGTTCCGTGAGCAGTTCTTC
>.|TRBV20-1|TRBD2|TRBJ2-3|13
CTSSGGATDTQYF
TGCACCTCTAGCGGGGGGGCCACAGATACGCAGTATTTT
>few|TRBV12-3/TRBV12-4|TRBD1|TRBJ2-6|16
CASSGTGDSGANVLTF
TGTGCCAGCAGCGGGACAGGTGACTCTGGGGCCAACGTCCTGACTTTC
>.|TRBV10-3|TRBD1|TRBJ2-5|16
CAIRPNRGELQETQYF
TGTGCCATCAGACCTAACAGGGGAGAGCTCCAAGAGACCCAGTACTTC